Below are 21 T cell receptor beta chains sequenced from a single sample in a study of cytomegalovirus exposure and HLA in healthy donors. PCR primers comprised 60 Vbeta and 13 Jbeta primers. Here immunoSEQ multiplex PCR was the method, and the copy in TCRdb shows in-frame clones only, minus some. Among some 250,000 clones listed, about 81% were seen once. The sample consisted of PBMCs. The receptors here all came from a woman in her thirties or forties in good health and CMV-seropositive.

This chain links TRBV6-1 with TRBJ1-5; D might be TRBD1 (6 bases). Trimming removed 7 bases from V and 0 bases from J, with 13 bases in between. CDR3 size: 15 residues. Germline V gene sequence: CDR1 MNHNS, CDR2 SASEGT. CDR3 loop: CASTGTKYSNQPQHF. In DNA, the CDR3 is TGTGCCAGCACTGGGACAAAATATAGCAATCAGCCCCAGCATTTT.

This chain uses TRBV10-1 with TRBJ2-5, with 7 bases aligning to TRBD1. The J call is uncertain, as TRBJ2-7 better fits the DNA end. The germline gives CDR1 WNHNN, CDR2 SYGVQD (reference sequence). The CDR3 loop spans 15 amino acids. The CDR3 DNA reads TGCGCCAGCGTACCGCCAGACAGGGCTTCCTACGAGCAGTACTTC. This gives the protein CASVPPDRASYEQYF.

V usage is TRBV14 and J usage is TRBJ1-4; D is ambiguous. CDR1 is SGHDN, CDR2 FVKESK, per germline. The CDR3 runs 15 residues. Deletions cut 2 bases from V and 3 bases from J, with 10 bases between. CDR3 bases: TGTGCCAGCAGCCAACAGGTGGCAGCTAATGAAAAACTGTTTTTT. The encoded protein is CASSQQVAANEKLFF.

The chain links TRBV7-9 to TRBJ2-1; 9 bases align to TRBD1. Germline loops: CDR1 SEHNR, CDR2 FQNEAQ (reference sequence). The CDR3 consists of 15 residues. J was trimmed by 5 bases and V by 4 bases; bases with no gene match: 6. The CDR3 sequence is CASSSRDRVDNEQFF. The CDR3 nucleotides read TGTGCCAGCAGCTCCCGGGACAGGGTGGACAATGAGCAGTTCTTC.

This clone was seen only a few times. The chain carries TRBV19 and TRBJ2-5, with 8 bases aligning to TRBD2. The CDR3 is 15 residues long. CDR1 is LNHDA, CDR2 SQIVND, per germline (reference sequence). J was trimmed by 11 bases and V by 4 bases; bases with no gene match: 15. The CDR3 sequence is CASSSGSAGDLEQYF. The CDR3 DNA reads as TGTGCCAGTAGTAGTGGATCAGCGGGGGACCTGGAGCAGTACTTC.

The gene calls are TRBV29-1 and TRBJ2-3; possible D gene TRBD2, 6 bases. This CDR3 region has 14 residues. Germline V gives CDR1 SQVTM, CDR2 ANQGSEA. Trimming removed 8 bases at V and 2 bases at J, with 17 bases between. The CDR3 reads CSFWPSVVTDTQYF. The CDR3 nucleotides read TGCAGCTTTTGGCCTAGCGTCGTCACAGATACGCAGTATTTT.

The V and J genes are TRBV5-1 and TRBJ2-3; D unresolved. The CDR3 sequence is 15 residues long. Per germline, CDR1 SGHRS and CDR2 YFSETQ. With 0 bases removed from V and 2 bases from J, the gap between germline ends came to 10 bases. The CDR3 DNA follows: TGCGCCAGCAGCTTGGCACCCCTAACCACAGATACGCAGTATTTT. As protein: CASSLAPLTTDTQYF.

The chain recombines TRBV7-9 with TRBJ2-5, with 12 bases aligning to TRBD1. The CDR3 loop spans 15 amino acids. Per the germline V gene, CDR1 is SEHNR and CDR2 is FQNEAQ (reference sequence). V lost 5 bases and J lost 5; bases outside the gene matches: 6. In DNA form, the CDR3 reads TGTGCCAGCAGCACGGGGACAGGGGGCAGGGAGACCCAGTACTTC. Translated, it gives CASSTGTGGRETQYF.

This chain joins TRBV4-1 and TRBJ1-2; D is unclear. This CDR3 has 14 amino acids. V was clipped by 2 bases and J by 0 bases, with 7 bases between them. Germline CDR1 is MGHRA and CDR2 is YSYEKL. In DNA form, the CDR3 reads TGCGCCAGCAGCCAACTACCTACTAACTATGGCTACACCTTC. Translation: CASSQLPTNYGYTF.

V gene TRBV6-5 combines with J gene TRBJ2-2; 8 positions match TRBD1. Germline trimming cut 5 bases from V and 1 base from J; bases unmatched to any gene: 3. The CDR3 runs 15 residues. CDR1 MNHEY and CDR2 SVGAGI come from the germline V gene. CDR3 in DNA: TGTGCCAGCAGTCGGGGGACAGGGAACACCGGGGAGCTGTTTTTT. It encodes CASSRGTGNTGELFF.

This clone has only one observation. The rearrangement links TRBV6-5 to TRBJ2-7; 8 nucleotides agree with TRBD1. Germline CDR1 is MNHEY and CDR2 is SVGAGI. V lost 7 bases and J lost 4; bases outside the gene matches: 3. This CDR3 is built from 12 residues. The CDR3 DNA reads TGTGCCAGCAAGGGACAGGCGTACGAGCAGTACTTC. Protein product: CASKGQAYEQYF.

The chain employs TRBV6-1 and TRBJ2-5; D might be TRBD2 (7 bases). V lost 3 bases, J lost 6 bases, and 8 bases lay in between. Per the germline V gene, CDR1 is MNHNS and CDR2 is SASEGT. This CDR3 comprises 12 residues. The CDR3, as DNA: TGTGCCAGCAGTGAGGGGGGGCAGACCCAGTACTTC. Translated: CASSEGGQTQYF.

The rearrangement uses TRBV4-1 and TRBJ2-7; D may be TRBD2 (6 bases). The CDR3 covers 15 residues. The germline V gene encodes CDR1 MGHRA and CDR2 YSYEKL. V was cut by 0 bases and J by 9 bases, with 18 bases left in between. This CDR3 reads CASSQDGGIRSGQYF. The CDR3 DNA sequence: TGCGCCAGCAGCCAAGATGGGGGGATCCGCTCGGGGCAGTACTTC.

V is TRBV7-8 and J is TRBJ2-1, with 10 bases lining up with TRBD2. Germline-derived CDR1 and CDR2 are SGHVS and FQNEAQ. CDR3 size: 18 residues. V lost 6 bases to trimming and J lost 0 bases; unmatched junction nucleotides: 11. CDR3 nucleotides: TGTGCCAGCAGTCAGGCCTCGGCTAGCGGGAGCTCCTACAATGAGCAGTTCTTC. Its translation: CASSQASASGSSYNEQFF.

The V call is TRBV9, the J call TRBJ2-3; 15 bases line up with TRBD2. The length of the CDR3 is 17 residues. Trimming cost V 4 bases and J 2 bases; bases outside gene matches: 5. Germline V gives CDR1 SGDLS, CDR2 YYNGEE. This CDR3 reads CASSPRTSGGVTDTQYF. In nucleotides, the CDR3 is TGTGCCAGCAGCCCAAGGACTAGCGGGGGGGTCACAGATACGCAGTATTTT. Using reference TRBV9 and TRBJ2-3 for the parts outside the CDR3, the full variable domain is DSGVTQTPKHLITATGQRVTLRCSPRSGDLSVYWYQQSLDQGLQFLIQYYNGEERAKGNILERFSAQQFPDLHSELNLSSLELGDSALYFCASSPRTSGGVTDTQYFGPGTRLTVL.

This clone has a handful of counts. This sequence joins TRBV2 and TRBJ2-1; 12 bases are a match to TRBD2. With V trimmed by 1 base and J by 2 bases, 3 bases remained unmatched. The CDR3 is 17 residues long. Germline CDR1 SNHLY, CDR2 FYNNEI. CDR3 nucleotide sequence: TGTGCCAGCAGTGAAGGAGGACTAGCGGGGCCCTACAATGAGCAGTTCTTC. This encodes CASSEGGLAGPYNEQFF. The full variable domain, in which reference TRBV2 and TRBJ2-1 provide the parts outside the CDR3, is EPEVTQTPSHQVTQMGQEVILRCVPISNHLYFYWYRQILGQKVEFLVSFYNNEISEKSEIFDDQFSVERPDGSNFTLKIRSTKLEDSAMYFCASSEGGLAGPYNEQFFGPGTRLTVL.

The rearrangement joins TRBV30 to TRBJ2-2, with 9 bases identical to TRBD1. V lost 4 bases to trimming and J lost 5 bases; unmatched junction nucleotides: 5. The CDR3 runs 14 residues. The V gene's germline CDR1 is GTSNPN and CDR2 SVGIG (reference sequence). This CDR3 reads CAWNRGQRTGELFF. For the CDR3, the DNA is TGTGCCTGGAACAGGGGGCAACGGACCGGGGAGCTGTTTTTT.

The V call is TRBV6-6, the J call TRBJ2-5; TRBD1 aligns across 8 bases. Germline lookup yields CDR1 MNHNY and CDR2 SVGAGI (reference sequence). There are 13 residues in the CDR3. With V trimmed by 5 bases and J by 5 bases, 4 bases remained unmatched. The CDR3 DNA reads TGTGCCAGCAGTACGACAGGGGCCGAGACCCAGTACTTC. It specifies CASSTTGAETQYF.

The gene calls are TRBV4-2 and TRBJ2-7, with 8 bases lining up with TRBD1. There are 14 residues in the CDR3. Germline lookup yields CDR1 LGHNA and CDR2 YNFKEQ. Germline trimming cut 5 bases from V and 2 bases from J; bases unmatched to any gene: 5. The CDR3 bases are TGTGCCAGCAGCTCCACGGACAGGGCCTACGAGCAGTACTTC. Translating gives CASSSTDRAYEQYF.

The V gene is TRBV12-5, the J gene TRBJ2-1; 10 bases line up with TRBD2. The CDR3 extends over 15 amino acids. CDR1 LGHNT and CDR2 FRNRAP come from the germline V gene. The J segment lost 4 bases and the V segment lost 6 bases, leaving 6 bases of the junction unmatched. The CDR3 coding sequence is TGTGCTAGTGGATCCGGACTAGCGGTTTACAATGAGCAGTTCTTC. Translated, it gives CASGSGLAVYNEQFF.

This rearrangement joins TRBV5-1 to TRBJ2-2, with D possibly TRBD2 on 5 matching bases. Trimming took off 0 bases at V and 1 base at J, with 13 bases between the two ends. CDR1 is SGHRS and CDR2 is YFSETQ in the germline V gene. The CDR3 totals 17 residues. Here the CDR3 DNA reads TGCGCCAGCAGCTTGGCCGGGGTAGCCTTGAACACCGGGGAGCTGTTTTTT. It codes for CASSLAGVALNTGELFF.